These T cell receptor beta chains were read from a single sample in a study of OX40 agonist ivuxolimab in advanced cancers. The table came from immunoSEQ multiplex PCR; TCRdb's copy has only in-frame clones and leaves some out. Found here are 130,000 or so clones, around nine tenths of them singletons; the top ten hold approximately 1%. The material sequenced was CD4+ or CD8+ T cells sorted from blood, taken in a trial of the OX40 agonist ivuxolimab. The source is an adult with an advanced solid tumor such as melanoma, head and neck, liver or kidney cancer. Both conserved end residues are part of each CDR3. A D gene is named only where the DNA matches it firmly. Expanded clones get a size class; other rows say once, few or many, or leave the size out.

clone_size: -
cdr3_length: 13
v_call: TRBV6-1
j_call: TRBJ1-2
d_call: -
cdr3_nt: TGTGCCAGCAGTGAAGTCTACAGGGTTGGCTACACCTTC
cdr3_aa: CASSEVYRVGYTF

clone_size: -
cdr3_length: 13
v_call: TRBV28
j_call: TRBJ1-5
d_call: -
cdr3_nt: TGTGCCAGCAGTTTACCCCCCCCTCAGCCCCAGCATTTT
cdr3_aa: CASSLPPPQPQHF

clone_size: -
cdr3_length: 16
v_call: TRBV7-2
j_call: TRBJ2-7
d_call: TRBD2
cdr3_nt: TGTGCCAGCAGCAAAGGACTAGCGGGAGGATTCCACGAGCAGTACTTC
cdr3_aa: CASSKGLAGGFHEQYF

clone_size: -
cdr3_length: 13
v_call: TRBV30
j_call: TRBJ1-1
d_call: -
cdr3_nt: TGTGCCTGGAGGACGTCCTCGAACACTGAAGCTTTCTTT
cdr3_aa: CAWRTSSNTEAFF

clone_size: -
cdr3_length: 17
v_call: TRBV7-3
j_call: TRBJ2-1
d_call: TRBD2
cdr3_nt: TGTGCCAGCAGCTTAGGCCGGGGGAGCGGGGACTACAATGAGCAGTTCTTC
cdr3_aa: CASSLGRGSGDYNEQFF

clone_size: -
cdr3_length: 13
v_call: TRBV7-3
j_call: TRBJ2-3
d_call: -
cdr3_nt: TGTGCCAGCAGCTCTACGTACACAGATACGCAGTATTTT
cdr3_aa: CASSSTYTDTQYF

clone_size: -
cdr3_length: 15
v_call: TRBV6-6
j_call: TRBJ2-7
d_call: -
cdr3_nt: TGTGCCAGCAGGATGGACAGTGGGATAACCTACGAGCAGTACTTC
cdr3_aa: CASRMDSGITYEQYF

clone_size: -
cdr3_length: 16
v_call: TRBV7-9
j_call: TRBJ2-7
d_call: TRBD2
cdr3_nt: TGTGCCAGCAGCTTCAGACCTGAAGCGGGGGGCTACGAGCAGTACTTC
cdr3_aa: CASSFRPEAGGYEQYF

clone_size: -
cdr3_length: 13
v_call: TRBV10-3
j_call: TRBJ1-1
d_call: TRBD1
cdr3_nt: TGTGCCACCCGACAGGGTATGGGCACTGAAGCTTTCTTT
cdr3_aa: CATRQGMGTEAFF

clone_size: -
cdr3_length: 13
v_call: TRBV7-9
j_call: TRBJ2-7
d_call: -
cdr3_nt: TGTGCCAGCAGCTTAAAGGGGATACACGAGCAGTACTTC
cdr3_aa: CASSLKGIHEQYF

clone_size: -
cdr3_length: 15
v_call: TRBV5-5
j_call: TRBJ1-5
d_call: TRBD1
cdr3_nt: TGTGCCAGCAGCGGGGACAGGGGGTATGGCCAGCCCCAGCATTTT
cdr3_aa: CASSGDRGYGQPQHF

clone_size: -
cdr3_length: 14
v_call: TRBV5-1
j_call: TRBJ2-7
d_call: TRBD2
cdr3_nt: TGCGCCAGCAGCTTTCCGGGACTAGCGAACGAGCAGTACTTC
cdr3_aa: CASSFPGLANEQYF

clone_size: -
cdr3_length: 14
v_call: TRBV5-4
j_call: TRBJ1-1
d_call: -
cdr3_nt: TGTGCCAGCAGCTTGGCCGGGGGGGGCACTGAAGCTTTCTTT
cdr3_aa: CASSLAGGGTEAFF

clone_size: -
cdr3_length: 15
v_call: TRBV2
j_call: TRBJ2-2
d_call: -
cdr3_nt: TGTGCCAGCGGGAGTGGGGGGGCGCACACCGGGGAGCTGTTTTTT
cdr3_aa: CASGSGGAHTGELFF

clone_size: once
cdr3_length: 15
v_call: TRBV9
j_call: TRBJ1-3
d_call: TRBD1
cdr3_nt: TGTGCCAGCAGCCCCCGGGGGACAGGCGGAAACACCATATATTTT
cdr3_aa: CASSPRGTGGNTIYF

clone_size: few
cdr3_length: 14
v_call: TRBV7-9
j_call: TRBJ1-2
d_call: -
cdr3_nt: TGTGCCAGCAGCTCGTCGGACCGGGTTTTCGGCTACACCTTC
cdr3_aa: CASSSSDRVFGYTF

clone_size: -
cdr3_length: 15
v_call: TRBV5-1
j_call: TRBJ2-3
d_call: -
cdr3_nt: TGCGCCAGCAGCTTGGGCAGGGGTCCCACAGATACGCAGTATTTT
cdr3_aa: CASSLGRGPTDTQYF

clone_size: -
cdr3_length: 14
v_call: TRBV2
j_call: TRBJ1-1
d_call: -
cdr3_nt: TGTGCCAGCAGTGCAGTCGCGGTGAACACTGAAGCTTTCTTT
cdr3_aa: CASSAVAVNTEAFF

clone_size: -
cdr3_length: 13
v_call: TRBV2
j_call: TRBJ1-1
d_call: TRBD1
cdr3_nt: TGTGCCAGCAACGGACAGGCGAACACTGAAGCTTTCTTT
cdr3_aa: CASNGQANTEAFF

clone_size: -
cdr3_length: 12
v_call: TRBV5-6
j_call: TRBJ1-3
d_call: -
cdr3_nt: TGTGCCAGCAGCTTTGTCGGAAACACCATATATTTT
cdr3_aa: CASSFVGNTIYF

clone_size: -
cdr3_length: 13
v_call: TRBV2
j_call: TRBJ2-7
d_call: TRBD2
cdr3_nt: TGTGCCAGCAGTGCCGAATTACTAGCGACGCAGTACTTC
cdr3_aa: CASSAELLATQYF